The rows below give T cell receptor beta chains drawn from one sample of a study of blood T cell repertoires in COVID-19. Repertoires were generated with immunoSEQ multiplex PCR, while TCRdb's copy carries only in-frame clones and drops some. The sample lists some 300,000 clones, over 75% seen once, with around a tenth in the top ten. The sample taken for sequencing was PBMCs or T cells enriched from blood (not recorded which). The receptor set was obtained from a woman between 40 and 50 years old who had recovered from COVID-19. Each CDR3 is given with its conserved first and last residue. The D gene is left open where the match is weak. Where a row states a size, it is once, few, many or the class of an expanded clone; other rows omit it.

J gene	V gene	D gene	clone size	CDR3 protein	CDR3 DNA
TRBJ2-1	TRBV13	NA	NA	CASSLGLAYNEQFF	TGTGCCAGCAGCTTAGGCCTGGCATACAATGAGCAGTTCTTC
TRBJ1-3	TRBV30	NA	few	CAWTPGGNTIYF	TGTGCCTGGACCCCAGGTGGAAACACCATATATTTT
TRBJ2-2	TRBV11-3	TRBD2	NA	CASSPRREGKTGELFF	TGTGCCAGCAGCCCCCGGAGGGAGGGGAAGACCGGGGAGCTGTTTTTT
TRBJ2-1	TRBV7-9	TRBD2	NA	CASSLVSGSPNEQFF	TGTGCCAGCAGCTTAGTTAGCGGGAGCCCCAATGAGCAGTTCTTC
TRBJ2-3	TRBV28	NA	NA	CASSSWTVQTDTQYF	TGTGCCAGCAGTTCGTGGACAGTCCAAACAGATACGCAGTATTTT
TRBJ1-6	TRBV27	NA	NA	CASSLNGPEGSPLHF	TGTGCCAGCAGTTTAAACGGCCCCGAGGGTTCACCCCTCCACTTT
TRBJ2-2	TRBV9	TRBD2	NA	CASSPRLAGVVGELFF	TGTGCCAGCAGCCCCAGACTAGCGGGAGTTGTCGGGGAGCTGTTTTTT
TRBJ1-2	TRBV15	NA	NA	CATSSRAIFYGYTF	TGTGCCACCTCGAGCAGGGCGATTTTCTATGGCTACACCTTC
TRBJ2-7	TRBV5-1	NA	NA	CASSASLRNEQYF	TGCGCCAGCAGCGCCTCTTTGAGGAACGAGCAGTACTTC
TRBJ2-7	TRBV9	NA	NA	CASSREPPSEQYF	TGTGCCAGCAGCCGGGAACCTCCAAGTGAGCAGTACTTC
TRBJ1-5	TRBV25-1	TRBD1	once	CASGTGEGQPQHF	TGTGCCAGCGGGACAGGGGAAGGGCAGCCCCAGCATTTT
TRBJ2-1	TRBV14	NA	NA	CASSQDPGVGYGEQFF	TGTGCCAGCAGCCAAGACCCCGGGGTTGGTTATGGTGAGCAGTTCTTC
TRBJ2-3	TRBV5-1	NA	NA	CASSFGTSTDTQYF	TGCGCCAGCAGCTTCGGGACTAGCACAGATACGCAGTATTTT
TRBJ1-3	TRBV28	NA	NA	CASSLFLESGPGNTIYF	TGTGCCAGCAGTTTATTTCTTGAGTCAGGCCCTGGAAACACCATATATTTT